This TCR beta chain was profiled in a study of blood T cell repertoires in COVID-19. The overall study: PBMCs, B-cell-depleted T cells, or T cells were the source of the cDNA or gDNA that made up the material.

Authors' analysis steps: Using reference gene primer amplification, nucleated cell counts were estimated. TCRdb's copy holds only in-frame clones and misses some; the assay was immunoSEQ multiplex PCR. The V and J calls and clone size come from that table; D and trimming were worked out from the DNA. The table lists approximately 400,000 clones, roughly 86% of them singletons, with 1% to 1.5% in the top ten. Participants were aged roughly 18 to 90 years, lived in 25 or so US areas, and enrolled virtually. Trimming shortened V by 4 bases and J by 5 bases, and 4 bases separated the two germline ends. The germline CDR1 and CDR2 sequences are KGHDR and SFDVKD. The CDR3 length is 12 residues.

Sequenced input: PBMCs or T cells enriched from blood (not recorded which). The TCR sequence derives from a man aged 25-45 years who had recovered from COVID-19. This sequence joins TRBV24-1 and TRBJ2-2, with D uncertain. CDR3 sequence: CATSEQTGELFF. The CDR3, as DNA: TGTGCCACCAGTGAACAAACCGGGGAGCTGTTTTTT.